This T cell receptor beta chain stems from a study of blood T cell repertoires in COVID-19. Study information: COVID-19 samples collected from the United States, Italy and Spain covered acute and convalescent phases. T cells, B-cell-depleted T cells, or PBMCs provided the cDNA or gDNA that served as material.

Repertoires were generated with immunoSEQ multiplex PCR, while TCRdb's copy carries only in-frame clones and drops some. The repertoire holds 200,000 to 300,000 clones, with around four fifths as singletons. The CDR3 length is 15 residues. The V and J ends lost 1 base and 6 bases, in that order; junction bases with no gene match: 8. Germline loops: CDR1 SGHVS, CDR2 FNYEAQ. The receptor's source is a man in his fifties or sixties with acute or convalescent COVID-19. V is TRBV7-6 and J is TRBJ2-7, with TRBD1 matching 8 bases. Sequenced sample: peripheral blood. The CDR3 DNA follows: TGTGCCAGCAGCTTAGAAGTCGGACAGGGATCCGAGCAGTACTTC. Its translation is CASSLEVGQGSEQYF. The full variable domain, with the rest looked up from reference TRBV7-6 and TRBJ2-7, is GAGVSQSPRYKVTKRGQDVALRCDPISGHVSLYWYRQALGQGPEFLTYFNYEAQQDKSGLPNDRFSAERPEGSISTLTIQRTEQRDSAMYRCASSLEVGQGSEQYFGPGTRLTVT.